Listed below are T cell receptor beta chains from one sample, sequenced in a study of blood T cell repertoires in COVID-19. The repertoire was sequenced with immunoSEQ multiplex PCR; TCRdb's copy has only in-frame clones and lacks some. The data contain 180,000 or so clones, approximately 85% of them seen just once; the ten biggest clones take up more than 2.5%. What was sequenced was peripheral blood. The origin of the receptors is a man in his sixties with acute or convalescent COVID-19. Each CDR3 is given with its conserved first and last residue. The D gene is left open where the match is weak. Clone size is stated in some rows and not others, as once, few, many or a class when expanded.

TRBJ2-7,TRBV7-9,-,-,CASSPGLVGFEQYF,TGTGCCAGCAGCCCAGGGCTCGTGGGGTTCGAGCAGTACTTC
TRBJ2-3,TRBV7-9,once,TRBD1,CASSTGTGIMIDTQYF,TGTGCCAGCAGCACGGGGACAGGGATTATGATTGATACGCAGTATTTT
TRBJ1-1,TRBV4-1,-,TRBD1,CASSQAPGQAVSEAFF,TGCGCCAGCAGCCAAGCCCCGGGACAGGCCGTAAGTGAAGCTTTCTTT
TRBJ2-7,TRBV19,-,TRBD1,CASSARQGLDEQYF,TGTGCCAGTAGTGCCAGACAGGGTTTGGACGAGCAGTACTTC
TRBJ1-2,TRBV18,-,-,CASSPRGGAEGGYTF,TGTGCCAGCTCACCAAGAGGGGGGGCAGAGGGCGGCTACACCTTC
TRBJ1-6,TRBV28,-,-,CASSFPNSPLHF,TGTGCCAGCAGTTTTCCGAATTCACCCCTCCACTTT
TRBJ1-1,TRBV28,-,TRBD1,CASSLSRGTGVPTEAFF,TGTGCCAGCAGTTTATCGCGGGGGACAGGGGTGCCCACTGAAGCTTTCTTT
TRBJ1-2,TRBV29-1,-,-,CIVDSPNYGYTF,TGCATCGTTGACAGTCCTAACTATGGCTACACCTTC
TRBJ2-3,TRBV5-1,-,-,CASSLASLGPTDTQYF,TGCGCCAGCAGCTTGGCCAGTTTGGGGCCCACAGATACGCAGTATTTT
TRBJ2-3,TRBV12-1,-,-,CATGCTDTQYF,TGTGCCACGGGATGCACAGATACGCAGTATTTT
TRBJ2-1,TRBV7-9,-,TRBD1,CASSIPGQGSNEQFF,TGTGCCAGCAGCATACCGGGACAGGGTAGCAATGAGCAGTTCTTC
TRBJ1-1,TRBV6-5,-,-,CASSLGVGTEAFF,TGTGCCAGCAGCCTCGGGGTAGGCACTGAAGCTTTCTTT
TRBJ1-1,TRBV7-3,-,-,CASSLGGGAEAFF,TGTGCCAGCAGCTTAGGGGGAGGGGCTGAAGCTTTCTTT
TRBJ2-1,TRBV7-2,-,TRBD1,CASSPAGDRNNEQFF,TGTGCCAGCAGCCCCGCTGGGGACAGAAACAATGAGCAGTTCTTC
TRBJ2-7,TRBV4-1,-,TRBD2,CASSVPGLLSYEQYF,TGCGCCAGCAGCGTACCGGGACTACTAAGCTACGAGCAGTACTTC
TRBJ2-7,TRBV6-2/TRBV6-3,-,-,CASSLLPTLRLLCEQYF,TGTGCCAGCAGCCTCCTTCCCACTCTCCGTCTCCTATGCGAGCAGTACTTC
TRBJ1-1,TRBV25-1,once,-,CASSEPDRMGPEAFF,TGTGCCAGCAGTGAACCGGACAGAATGGGGCCTGAAGCTTTCTTT
TRBJ2-2,TRBV19,-,TRBD1,CASSIAGQGNGELFF,TGTGCCAGTAGTATAGCCGGACAGGGAAACGGGGAGCTGTTTTTT
TRBJ2-1,TRBV10-2,-,-,CASSDMGLYNEQFF,TGCGCCAGCAGTGATATGGGCCTTTACAATGAGCAGTTCTTC
TRBJ1-4,TRBV19,-,-,CASSICRGVTNEKLFF,TGTGCCAGTAGTATATGCAGGGGAGTCACTAATGAAAAACTGTTTTTT
TRBJ1-2,TRBV20-1,once,TRBD1,CRPGTGLGYTF,TGCAGGCCCGGGACAGGGCTTGGCTACACCTTC
TRBJ1-3,TRBV7-2,few,-,CASSFGGGGNTIYF,TGTGCCAGCAGCTTTGGGGGAGGCGGAAACACCATATATTTT
TRBJ2-6,TRBV11-2,-,-,CAVPGGAVSGANVLTF,TGTGCCGTCCCTGGGGGGGCGGTCTCTGGGGCCAACGTCCTGACTTTC
TRBJ1-1,TRBV7-2,-,-,CASSLANIPPLRAFF,TGTGCCAGCAGCTTAGCGAATATCCCCCCCCTCAGGGCTTTCTTT
TRBJ2-2,TRBV5-1,few,-,CASSPGPGSGELFF,TGCGCCAGCAGTCCCGGTCCCGGGTCCGGGGAGCTGTTTTTT
TRBJ2-7,TRBV2,-,TRBD2,CASTSPGTTNQYF,TGTGCCAGCACATCCCCCGGGACTACGAACCAGTACTTC
TRBJ2-3,TRBV7-2,-,TRBD2,CASSLLGGPDTQYF,TGTGCCAGCAGCTTATTGGGAGGGCCAGATACGCAGTATTTT
TRBJ2-1,TRBV6-5,-,TRBD2,CASSSSGGYNEQFF,TGTGCCAGCAGTTCTAGCGGGGGCTACAATGAGCAGTTCTTC
TRBJ1-1,TRBV5-6,-,-,CASSYMNTEAFF,TGTGCCAGCAGCTACATGAACACTGAAGCTTTCTTT
TRBJ2-3,TRBV4-1,-,-,CASSPGGSTDTQYF,TGCGCCAGCAGCCCAGGGGGGAGCACAGATACGCAGTATTTT
TRBJ1-2,TRBV6-5,-,-,CASSYRGFGYTF,TGTGCCAGCAGTTACAGAGGGTTTGGCTACACCTTC
TRBJ2-3,TRBV12-5,-,TRBD2,CASGLAGGTDTQYF,TGTGCTAGTGGACTAGCGGGAGGCACAGATACGCAGTATTTT
TRBJ2-6,TRBV5-1,few,-,CASSLVGGPPSGANVLTF,TGCGCCAGCAGCTTGGTTGGGGGCCCCCCCTCTGGGGCCAACGTCCTGACTTTC